This is a list of T cell receptor beta chains from one sample in a study of immune evolution from preneoplasia to lung adenocarcinoma. This table comes from immunoSEQ multiplex PCR, and its TCRdb copy is limited to in-frame clones, with some not included. The repertoire includes about 5,300 clones, roughly 85% of them detected once, and 26% sits in the top ten. What was sequenced was FFPE normal lung tissue adjacent to the tumor. These receptors originate from a person in their 60s with lung adenocarcinoma. Each CDR3 is given without its conserved first and last residue. The D gene is left open where the match is weak. Only part of the rows carry a size: once, few, many, or a class if the clone is expanded.

clone size,D gene,J gene,CDR3 length,V gene,CDR3 protein
.,TRBD1,TRBJ2-5,13,TRBV25-1,ASSSRQGAWETQY
.,.,TRBJ1-3,13,TRBV6-1,ASSEAWTLVNTIY
.,TRBD1,TRBJ1-2,10,TRBV7-3,ASSLGGGGYT
.,TRBD2,TRBJ2-7,12,TRBV9,ASSQSEGGHEQY
once,.,TRBJ2-3,11,TRBV4-1,ASSKGSTDTQY
.,TRBD2,TRBJ2-7,15,TRBV18,ASSPPSRLAAEGEQY
.,.,TRBJ1-5,12,TRBV7-9,ASSLEYSHQPQH
.,.,TRBJ1-2,14,TRBV4-1,ASSQGWRSANYGYT
.,.,TRBJ1-1,10,TRBV30,AWSVSGGEAF
once,TRBD2,TRBJ2-3,12,TRBV9,ASSAGGGPDTQY
.,TRBD2,TRBJ2-5,14,TRBV9,ASSVGLAGLQETQY
once,.,TRBJ1-5,11,TRBV10-3,AISENTNQPQH
.,.,TRBJ1-4,12,TRBV6-5,ASSHRGTDEKLF
.,TRBD1,TRBJ1-4,14,TRBV13,ASSLAGQVLNEKLF
.,.,TRBJ1-1,11,TRBV9,ASSVPGDTEAF
.,.,TRBJ1-2,8,TRBV20-1,SARRDGYT
.,.,TRBJ1-5,13,TRBV6-5,ASSYRRGAEQPQH
.,.,TRBJ2-2,13,TRBV4-3,ASSWDVTNTGELF
.,.,TRBJ2-4,13,TRBV28,ASSLTDLAKNIQY
once,.,TRBJ2-5,12,TRBV7-3,ASSLSGQKETQY
.,TRBD1,TRBJ1-1,13,TRBV4-1,ASSQARQGNTEAF
.,.,TRBJ1-1,12,TRBV11-1,ASRHRVRSTEAF
.,.,TRBJ1-1,14,TRBV18,ASSPFNGQQNTEAF
few,.,TRBJ1-4,10,TRBV5-4,ASSLGNEKLF
.,TRBD1,TRBJ1-2,12,TRBV30,AWIPGGFYYGYT
.,TRBD1,TRBJ1-5,14,TRBV19,ASNPDRADSNQPQH
.,.,TRBJ1-2,11,TRBV19,ASSMRPLYGYT
once,.,TRBJ1-1,11,TRBV29-1,SVASPSSPEAF
once,TRBD2,TRBJ2-7,14,TRBV4-1,ASSQIAGGYGVEQY
.,.,TRBJ1-2,11,TRBV5-1,ASSLDSKYGYT
.,TRBD1,TRBJ1-2,13,TRBV6-6,ASSLGQGYPDGYT
.,TRBD1,TRBJ2-7,15,TRBV5-6,ASSTTRDRAYSYEQY
.,.,TRBJ2-7,13,TRBV5-4,ASSGTGGSSYEQY
.,.,TRBJ1-1,12,TRBV6-5,ASSSQGGNTEAF
.,.,TRBJ1-1,13,TRBV11-2,ASSPIRGAGTEAF
.,.,TRBJ1-6,11,TRBV14,ASSQVSVSPLH
.,TRBD1,TRBJ2-3,12,TRBV15,ATRTGAGTDTQY
few,.,TRBJ2-5,14,TRBV27,ASSLSWGRSGETQY
.,.,TRBJ1-5,13,TRBV4-1,ASSQGRNVNQPQH
.,.,TRBJ2-2,10,TRBV7-3,ASRLGNGELF
.,TRBD2,TRBJ2-3,13,TRBV6-1,ASRLAGESTDTQY
few,.,TRBJ2-3,12,TRBV11-2,ASSPTGSTDTQY
.,TRBD1,TRBJ2-7,12,TRBV19,ASSPGTAVREQY
.,TRBD1,TRBJ1-1,14,TRBV9,ASSPWTGPVNTEAF
.,.,TRBJ1-1,13,TRBV5-1,ASSLDRVGNTEAF